The 10 T cell receptor beta chains presented below share a single source sample, sequenced in a study of graft-versus-host responses after intestinal transplantation (dated by TCRdb to 2020 to 2023). These receptors' targets are unknown. Sample time point, as interpreted from the label and publication: cells obtained before transplantation from donor or recipient. Libraries were constructed by the immunoSEQ multiplex PCR assay. In TCRdb, the immuneACCESS table is reduced to in-frame sequences with V and J assigned. These tables do not hold every clone; where another copy was compared, an unresolved V gene accounts for under half, and the others remain unexplained. The sample contains about 64,000 clones, 90% of them found a single time. Jointly, the top ten make up 1.5% to 2% of the sample. Sample: unstimulated CD8+ T cells sorted from spleen or lymph node cells, taken before transplant. Receptors were obtained from a human donor who was the organ donor for an intestinal transplant.

This clone counts as medium-sized. The chain carries TRBV29-1 and TRBJ1-1; 8 bases are a match to TRBD1. The CDR3 has 13 residues. Germline trimming cut 6 bases from V and 3 bases from J; bases unmatched to any gene: 6. Germline values: CDR1 SQVTM, CDR2 ANQGSEA. Here the CDR3 reads CSVQQGGDTEAFF. In nucleotides, the CDR3 is TGCAGCGTCCAACAGGGGGGAGACACTGAAGCTTTCTTT. Based on the CDR3 plus reference TRBV29-1 and TRBJ1-1, the full variable domain is SAVISQKPSRDICQRGTSLTIQCQVDSQVTMMFWYRQQPGQSLTLIATANQGSEATYESGFVIDKFPISRPNLTFSTLTVSNMSPEDSSIYLCSVQQGGDTEAFFGQGTRLTVV.

This clone is labeled medium-sized. V and J are TRBV4-3 and TRBJ2-1; D not certain. Germline loops: CDR1 LGHNA, CDR2 YSLEER. The CDR3 has 17 amino acids. Trimming stripped 0 bases from V and 6 bases from J, with 18 bases between. CDR3 bases: TGCGCCAGCAGCCAAGATCGCCAGCAATACGGAGCCAATGAGCAGTTCTTC. Residues: CASSQDRQQYGANEQFF.

CDR3 residues: CAWTSGSSYNEQFF. DNA for the CDR3: TGTGCCTGGACTAGCGGGAGCTCCTACAATGAGCAGTTCTTC. V is TRBV30 and J is TRBJ2-1; 10 nucleotides align to TRBD2. The ends lost 4 bases at V and 0 bases at J; junction bases unmatched: 0. CDR1 is GTSNPN and CDR2 is SVGIG in the germline V gene (reference sequence). This CDR3 is built from 14 residues.

This chain connects TRBV28 to TRBJ2-4, with D possibly TRBD1 on 6 matching bases. The germline V gene encodes CDR1 MDHEN and CDR2 SYDVKM. The CDR3 extends over 16 amino acids. Trimming removed 2 bases from V and 0 bases from J, with 11 bases in between. The CDR3 reads CASSLRDTLAKNIQYF. The CDR3 DNA is TGTGCCAGCAGTTTACGGGACACCTTAGCCAAAAACATTCAGTACTTC.

The rearrangement links TRBV4-1 to TRBJ1-3, with 7 nucleotides matching TRBD1. The J segment lost 0 bases and the V segment lost 4 bases, leaving 6 bases of the junction unmatched. CDR3 length: 16 amino acids. The germline CDR1 and CDR2 sequences are MGHRA and YSYEKL. CDR3 protein: CASSPEGQRSGNTIYF. In nucleotides, the CDR3 is TGCGCCAGCAGCCCCGAGGGACAGCGCTCTGGAAACACCATATATTTT.

The CDR3 nucleotides read TGTGCCAGCTCTCTTTATTCAGCGAGAACAACTGAAGCTTTCTTT. It translates to CASSLYSARTTEAFF. This rearrangement joins TRBV28 to TRBJ1-1; no definite D call. V lost 8 bases and J lost 5, with 21 bases in between. CDR3 size: 15 residues. Germline V gene lookup returns CDR1 MDHEN and CDR2 SYDVKM.

The genes are TRBV27 and TRBJ2-7; D might be TRBD1 (5 bases). Trimming removed 6 bases at V and 2 bases at J, with 20 bases between. Germline V gene sequence: CDR1 MNHEY, CDR2 SMNVEV (reference sequence). The CDR3 is made up of 16 amino acids. As DNA, the CDR3 is TGTGCCAGCAGCAGTGCTTGGGGCCCCGGCGCCTACGAGCAGTACTTC. Protein sequence: CASSSAWGPGAYEQYF.

The genes are TRBV4-3 and TRBJ2-1; TRBD2 aligns across 11 bases. This CDR3 region has 16 residues. Germline CDR1 reads LGHNA; CDR2 reads YSLEER. The trim removed 3 bases at V and 10 bases at J, leaving 11 bases unmatched. CDR3 sequence reads: CASSHPGVAGGGEQFF. The DNA of the CDR3 is TGCGCCAGCAGCCACCCCGGGGTAGCGGGAGGGGGGGAGCAGTTCTTC.

V is TRBV13 and J is TRBJ2-7; a weak D match, TRBD2 (6 bases). V dropped 5 bases and J dropped 5 bases, with 19 bases sitting between them. Germline loops: CDR1 PRHDT, CDR2 FYEKMQ (reference sequence). The CDR3 loop spans 15 amino acids. CDR3 in DNA: TGTGCCAGCAGCCGCGGGCCGGTGGAGGGCCACGAGCAGTACTTC. It encodes CASSRGPVEGHEQYF.

The genes are TRBV6-6 and TRBJ2-1; 10 positions agree with TRBD2. V shed 4 bases, J shed 8 bases, and the junction held 5 bases outside the gene matches. The CDR3 has 14 amino acids. Germline V CDR1 and CDR2: MNHNY, SVGAGI (reference sequence). The CDR3 DNA is TGTGCCAGCAGTTCTAGCGGGAGTCTTCATGAGCAGTTCTTC. It translates to CASSSSGSLHEQFF.